Below, 28 T cell receptor beta chains from the same sample are listed, as sequenced in a study of early T cells in non-severe SARS-CoV-2 infection. Using its own MiXCR run on the 5' RACE reads, TCRdb lists one record per CDR3 protein. Of tens of thousands of distinct CDR3 sequences listed, 6% to 8.5% were seen once; the top ten hold around 3.4%. Sequences were obtained from whole blood. These receptors were taken from an adult who was a healthcare worker with PCR-confirmed SARS-CoV-2 infection or an uninfected control (not recorded which).

This clonotype has at least ten counts. This chain joins TRBV7-9 and TRBJ2-3; D possibly corresponds to TRBD1 (6 bases). CDR3 length: 18 residues. The germline V gene has CDR1 SEHNR and CDR2 FQNEAQ (reference sequence). Trimming removed 4 bases from V and 4 bases from J, with 24 bases in between. CDR3 sequence (DNA): TGTGCCAGCAGCTGGCTAGGGGGACCCCGGCCTAGGGCAGATACGCAGTATTTT. Translated, it gives CASSWLGGPRPRADTQYF. The full variable domain, rest sourced from reference TRBV7-9 and TRBJ2-3, is DTGVSQNPRHKITKRGQNVTFRCDPISEHNRLYWYRQTLGQGPEFLTYFQNEAQLEKSRLLSDRFSAERPKGSFSTLEIQRTEQGDSAMYLCASSWLGGPRPRADTQYFGPGTRLTVL.

This clonotype was picked up many times. The J gene is TRBJ1-1, the V gene TRBV2; D ambiguous. In germline, CDR1 is SNHLY, CDR2 FYNNEI. V was pared by 6 bases and J by 3 bases, with 5 bases between. The CDR3 contains 11 residues. CDR3 sequence reads: CASSGDTEAFF. In DNA form, the CDR3 reads TGTGCCAGCAGCGGGGACACTGAAGCTTTCTTT.

The V gene is TRBV3-1, the J gene TRBJ2-7; a weak D match, TRBD2 (6 bases). The V end lost 1 base, the J end lost 7 bases, and 14 bases lay between the germline ends. CDR1 is LGHDT, CDR2 YNNKEL, per germline (reference sequence). CDR3 length equals 14 residues. The CDR3 sequence: CASSQGAGPREQYF. CDR3 nucleotides: TGTGCCAGCAGCCAAGGAGCGGGCCCTAGGGAGCAGTACTTC.

Ten or more counts support this clonotype. The rearrangement joins TRBV4-2 to TRBJ2-7; TRBD2 aligns across 13 bases. The J segment lost 4 bases and the V segment lost 2 bases, leaving 5 bases of the junction unmatched. CDR3 length equals 16 residues. Germline lookup yields CDR1 LGHNA and CDR2 YNFKEQ. Written as DNA, the CDR3 is TGTGCCAGCAGCCAAACTAGCGGGAGGGGTTCTTACGAGCAGTACTTC. As protein: CASSQTSGRGSYEQYF.

The table lists this clonotype with a few counts. The J gene is TRBJ1-3, the V gene TRBV7-4; TRBD1 might be the D (6 bases). The CDR3 has 14 residues. V lost 3 bases and J lost 3, with 9 bases in between. Looked up from germline, CDR1 is SGHVT and CDR2 is SQSDAQ. DNA of the CDR3: TGTGCCAGCAGCTTCCCACAGGGTGGAAACACCATATATTTT. Translation: CASSFPQGGNTIYF.

In its sample, this clonotype was seen a few times. The rearrangement uses TRBV5-1 and TRBJ1-1; no reliable D call. Deletions cut 1 base from V and 1 base from J, with 5 bases between. Germline V CDR1 and CDR2: SGHRS, YFSETQ. The CDR3 consists of 13 residues. CDR3: CASSLMGNTEAFF. DNA of the CDR3: TGCGCCAGCAGCTTGATGGGGAACACTGAAGCTTTCTTT.

J is TRBJ2-1 and V is TRBV20-1; 8 bases are shared with TRBD2. The CDR3 sequence is 15 residues long. The germline V gene encodes CDR1 DFQATT and CDR2 SNEGSKA (reference sequence). Trimming at V came to 0 bases and at J to 7 bases, leaving 8 bases not matched to a gene. The CDR3 loop reads CSARDRGTSPNEQFF. The CDR3 DNA reads as TGCAGTGCTAGAGATCGGGGGACTAGTCCAAATGAGCAGTTCTTC.

This clonotype was seen ten or more times. The chain is built from TRBV28 and TRBJ2-1; D remains ambiguous. The CDR3 runs 14 residues. The germline gives CDR1 MDHEN, CDR2 SYDVKM. V was cut by 3 bases and J by 3 bases, with 9 bases left in between. Here the CDR3 DNA reads TGTGCCAGCAGTTTTTTGCGGAGCTACAATGAGCAGTTCTTC. Translating it yields CASSFLRSYNEQFF.

This clonotype was counted many times. The rearrangement links TRBV24-1 to TRBJ2-1, with 13 bases that match TRBD2. The CDR3 is made up of 18 amino acids. Germline V gene sequence: CDR1 KGHDR, CDR2 SFDVKD. Trimming removed 1 base from V and 8 bases from J; junction bases left unmatched: 10. DNA for the CDR3: TGTGCCACCAGTGATTTTAAACTAGCGGGAGGGCCAATTGATGAGCAGTTCTTC. Translating gives CATSDFKLAGGPIDEQFF.

This clonotype was counted a few times. The CDR3 reads CASSSTRQDSYNEQFF. For the CDR3, the DNA is TGTGCCAGCAGCTCGACCCGACAGGACTCCTACAATGAGCAGTTCTTC. The chain carries TRBV7-9 and TRBJ2-1; D may be TRBD1 (6 bases). The CDR3 is 16 residues long. Germline CDR1 and CDR2: SEHNR and FQNEAQ (reference sequence). V shed 4 bases and J shed 0 bases, with 13 bases lying between them.

This clonotype was seen ten or more times. The rearrangement joins TRBV20-1 to TRBJ1-3; 7 bases line up with TRBD1. The V and J ends lost 1 base and 7 bases, in that order; junction bases with no gene match: 10. Germline CDR1 is DFQATT and CDR2 is SNEGSKA (reference sequence). The CDR3 has 15 residues. In nucleotides, the CDR3 is TGCAGTGCTAGAGGGGCCCCCAGGGGGTTTAACACCATATATTTT. Translated: CSARGAPRGFNTIYF.

This clonotype has ten or more counts. This chain joins TRBV11-2 and TRBJ1-1; 7 nucleotides agree with TRBD1. Germline assignment: CDR1 SGHAT and CDR2 FQNNGV. V lost 5 bases and J lost 2; bases outside the gene matches: 2. The CDR3 runs to 13 residues. CDR3 sequence (DNA): TGTGCCAGCAGCCAGGGGGTAAACACTGAAGCTTTCTTT. It yields the protein CASSQGVNTEAFF.

This clonotype was detected ten times or more. The chain links TRBV9 to TRBJ2-3, with TRBD2 matching 11 bases. J gave up 5 bases and V 4 bases, and 6 bases lay outside the gene matches. This CDR3 comprises 15 residues. The V gene's germline CDR1 is SGDLS and CDR2 YYNGEE. In nucleotides, the CDR3 is TGTGCCAGCAGCCAACTAGCGGGAGCGGTAGATACGCAGTATTTT. Its translation is CASSQLAGAVDTQYF.

This sequence joins TRBV7-6 and TRBJ2-5; D uncertain. Germline CDR1 SGHVS, CDR2 FNYEAQ. The length of the CDR3 is 15 residues. The V end was cut by 1 base, the J end by 1 base, with 10 bases between. The CDR3 coding sequence is TGTGCCAGCAGCTTAGGAACCCGGGCCCAAGAGACCCAGTACTTC. Residues: CASSLGTRAQETQYF.

In this sample, this clonotype turned up many times. The chain is built from TRBV20-1 and TRBJ2-5, with D perhaps matching TRBD1 or TRBD2 (5 bases each). The V end was cut by 7 bases, the J end by 6 bases, with 21 bases between. The CDR3 totals 14 residues. Germline assignment: CDR1 DFQATT and CDR2 SNEGSKA (reference sequence). The CDR3 DNA sequence: TGCAGTGGATCCGGTGCCGGGACCATAAAGACCCAGTACTTC. Translating gives CSGSGAGTIKTQYF.

There are many counts of this clonotype. The chain links TRBV7-8 to TRBJ2-7; 9 positions match TRBD2. The length of the CDR3 is 16 residues. The germline V gene has CDR1 SGHVS and CDR2 FQNEAQ. The V gene end was trimmed by 1 base and the J gene end by 6 bases; junction bases not matched to a gene: 10. The CDR3 reads CASSLGAGGPLGEQYF. CDR3 nucleotides: TGTGCCAGCAGCTTAGGGGCGGGAGGGCCCCTGGGCGAGCAGTACTTC.

This clonotype was observed at least ten times. The chain joins TRBV3-1 to TRBJ1-4; 12 bases align to TRBD1. The CDR3 extends over 18 amino acids. Germline V gene sequence: CDR1 LGHDT, CDR2 YNNKEL (reference sequence). With 2 bases clipped from V and 4 bases from J, the junction kept 8 bases outside the gene matches. This CDR3 reads CASSQRRDRGHHNEKLFF. The CDR3 region has the DNA TGTGCCAGCAGCCAACGCCGGGACAGGGGGCATCATAATGAAAAACTGTTTTTT.

This clonotype was counted at least ten times. The V gene is TRBV6-2 or TRBV6-3, the J gene TRBJ2-1, with 9 bases matching TRBD2. The CDR3 has 17 residues. V shed 4 bases and J 4 bases; nucleotides not matched to a gene: 11. Germline V gene lookup returns CDR1 MNHEY and CDR2 SVGEGT. CDR3 residues: CASSWYSGSIMYNEQFF. Here the CDR3 DNA reads TGTGCCAGCAGTTGGTATAGCGGGAGTATCATGTACAATGAGCAGTTCTTC.

The chain has TRBV20-1 and TRBJ1-5; maybe TRBD1 (5 bases). Germline CDR1 and CDR2: DFQATT and SNEGSKA (reference sequence). CDR3 length: 14 amino acids. Trimming removed 5 bases from V and 4 bases from J, with 15 bases in between. This chain's CDR3 is CSAHFGTENQPQHF. The CDR3 coding sequence is TGCAGTGCTCACTTCGGGACCGAGAATCAGCCCCAGCATTTT.

This clonotype was observed at least ten times. The genes are TRBV4-2 and TRBJ2-3, with 8 bases lining up with TRBD2. J was trimmed by 3 bases and V by 1 base; bases with no gene match: 6. This CDR3 spans 16 amino acids. Germline lookup yields CDR1 LGHNA and CDR2 YNFKEQ. This chain's CDR3 is CASSQAAGAETDTQYF. CDR3 nucleotides: TGTGCCAGCAGCCAAGCAGCGGGAGCGGAGACAGATACGCAGTATTTT.

Ten or more counts support this clonotype. The chain carries TRBV5-6 and TRBJ1-3; maybe TRBD1 (5 bases). There are 16 residues in the CDR3. Looked up from germline, CDR1 is SGHDT and CDR2 is YYEEEE. The V and J ends lost 1 base and 4 bases respectively, with 15 bases between them. The CDR3 loop is CASSLRRGERGNTIYF. The DNA of the CDR3 is TGTGCCAGCAGCTTGCGTAGAGGGGAGCGCGGAAACACCATATATTTT.

This clonotype was observed many times. The V gene is TRBV29-1, the J gene TRBJ2-7; the D gene is possibly TRBD1 (6 bases). Germline CDR1 and CDR2: SQVTM and ANQGSEA. Trimming stripped 3 bases from V and 4 bases from J, with 7 bases between. This CDR3 is 11 amino acids long. The CDR3 bases are TGCAGCGTTGAGGACAGTTACGAGCAGTACTTC. It codes for CSVEDSYEQYF.

This clonotype was recorded a few times. The chain combines TRBV3-1 with TRBJ1-6; D uncertain. CDR1 LGHDT and CDR2 YNNKEL come from the germline V gene (reference sequence). The CDR3 contains 16 residues. V lost 1 base, J lost 5 bases, and 12 bases lay in between. The CDR3 DNA is TGTGCCAGCAGCCAAGCCGGGAGTTTCCATAATTCACCCCTCCACTTT. Translating it yields CASSQAGSFHNSPLHF. Looking up the rest from reference TRBV3-1 and TRBJ1-6 gives the full variable domain: DTAVSQTPKYLVTQMGNDKSIKCEQNLGHDTMYWYKQDSKKFLKIMFSYNNKELIINETVPNRFSPKSPDKAHLNLHINSLELGDSAVYFCASSQAGSFHNSPLHFGNGTRLTVT.

Many counts were recorded for this clonotype. CDR3 sequence: CSTWTGETQYF. CDR3 DNA sequence: TGCAGCACCTGGACCGGGGAGACCCAGTACTTC. J is TRBJ2-5 and V is TRBV29-1; D call uncertain. The CDR3 is 11 amino acids. Germline V gives CDR1 SQVTM, CDR2 ANQGSEA. Trimming shortened V by 8 bases and J by 5 bases, and 12 bases separated the two germline ends. The full variable domain, its missing parts supplied by reference TRBV29-1 and TRBJ2-5, is SAVISQKPSRDICQRGTSLTIQCQVDSQVTMMFWYRQQPGQSLTLIATANQGSEATYESGFVIDKFPISRPNLTFSTLTVSNMSPEDSSIYLCSTWTGETQYFGPGTRLLVL.

In its sample, this clonotype was seen many times. The V and J genes are TRBV2 and TRBJ1-6; D unresolved. CDR3 length equals 14 residues. Germline-derived CDR1 and CDR2 are SNHLY and FYNNEI. Deletions cut 5 bases from V and 14 bases from J, with 19 bases between. CDR3 residues: CASSRVQTSAALHF. Here the CDR3 DNA reads TGTGCCAGCAGTAGGGTACAGACCTCCGCGGCCCTCCACTTT.

The chain carries TRBV9 and TRBJ2-3, with 10 bases identical to TRBD1. The V and J ends lost 4 bases and 1 base, in that order; junction bases with no gene match: 6. Germline V gives CDR1 SGDLS, CDR2 YYNGEE. This CDR3 region has 16 residues. The CDR3 DNA reads TGTGCCAGCAGCCCAGGGACAGGGGCCGGCACAGATACGCAGTATTTT. It encodes CASSPGTGAGTDTQYF.

Only a few counts were recorded for this clonotype. The rearrangement links TRBV29-1 to TRBJ2-5; TRBD1 might be the D (5 bases). The length of the CDR3 is 15 residues. Germline-derived CDR1 and CDR2 are SQVTM and ANQGSEA. Deletions cut 5 bases from V and 2 bases from J, with 18 bases between. The CDR3 protein is CSVRRMDTLQETQYF. Here the CDR3 DNA reads TGCAGCGTTCGAAGGATGGACACACTACAAGAGACCCAGTACTTC.

This clonotype was recorded a few times. The J gene is TRBJ1-2, the V gene TRBV7-8; 7 nucleotides line up with TRBD1. V gave up 1 base and J gave up 2 bases; unmatched junction bases: 4. The V gene's germline CDR1 is SGHVS and CDR2 FQNEAQ. This CDR3 region has 15 residues. CDR3 region: CASSLVGGGNYGYTF. CDR3 nucleotides: TGTGCCAGCAGCTTAGTAGGGGGCGGAAACTATGGCTACACCTTC.